This T cell receptor beta chain was found in a study of shared clonotypes between healthy human individuals. TCRdb keeps only in-frame clones here, not all; method: immunoSEQ multiplex PCR. This sample carries almost 700,000 clones, roughly 94% of them seen once, and the ten largest clones take 24%. CD8 cells regarded as naive lacked CD45RO, were positively chosen for CCR7, and omitted terminally differentiated effector memory CD45RA+ cells. The receptor's source is a man in his thirties or forties in good health. The sequenced sample consisted of naive CD8+ T cells sorted from blood.

The CDR3 region has the DNA TGTGCCAGCAGCTTCGCAGGGGAGGCCGAGCAGTACTTC. This sequence encodes CASSFAGEAEQYF. J is TRBJ2-7 and V is TRBV11-1, with D perhaps given as TRBD1 or TRBD2 (6 bases each). The CDR3 sequence is 13 residues long. V was pared by 3 bases and J by 6 bases, with 12 bases between. Germline V gene sequence: CDR1 SGHAT, CDR2 FQDESV (reference sequence).